The present T cell receptor beta chain was sequenced within a study of T-cell memory formation after mild COVID-19 (TCRdb year 2021). Turning to the overall study: Most TCR sequence clusters were specific to one of the two donors. Two young, previously healthy adult volunteers, one female and one male, were included in the cohort. In a couple of donors, T-cell clones that expanded and contracted after mild COVID-19 were tracked by sequencing TCRalpha and TCRbeta repertoires over time. What the study reported, not specific to this receptor: Only a couple of mild cases were covered by the study, and larger cohorts that include severe cases with pre-infection samples were considered necessary. Contracting CD4+ clones were found mainly in CM and EM memory subsets, while CD8+ clones were enriched in EMRA. Clones contracting from day 15 to 85 had balanced CD4/CD8 phenotypes, while a second wave expanding from day 15 to 37 was biased towards CD4+. The second-wave clones that peaked on day 37 were not confirmed to be SARS-CoV-2 specific. Some responding clones were detected in pre-infection memory, suggesting pre-existing cross-reactive memory T cells joined the SARS-CoV-2 response.

This clonotype occurred many times. There is no known antigen for this receptor. Qualities for individual bases were not recorded, and no much larger clone is one base off. These reads were obtained on an Illumina NovaSeq 6000. TCRalpha and TCRbeta cDNA libraries were built by 5'RACE with constant-segment primers, adding sample barcodes and unique molecular identifiers. Trizol reagent was used to extract RNA from every sample. Library amplification was performed in two PCR steps, and a second sample barcode and Illumina TruSeq adapters were introduced in the second step. Libraries were sequenced on an Illumina NovaSeq with 2 x 150 bp paired-end reads. Concerning the study's data processing: Reads were demultiplexed and collapsed into UMI-guided consensus sequences with migec v1.2.7. Using mixcr v2.1.11, UMI consensuses were aligned to TRA and TRB V and J templates and then assembled into clonotypes. Clonotypes were classified as expanded or contracted when called significant by both edgeR and NoisET, with noise models trained on biological replicates. For edgeR calls, a false discovery rate-adjusted p below 0.01 and a log2 fold-change threshold of 1 were applied. PCA with hierarchical clustering of max-normalized trajectories of the 1000 most abundant clonotypes was used as exploratory dynamics analysis. Separately sequenced CD4+ and CD8+ repertoires were used to assign the CD4 or CD8 phenotype of responding clones. Using fastp trimming at Q25 and MiXCR clonotype assembly, TCRdb reanalyzed the public sequencing data and kept in-frame beta chains. Duplicate CDR3 protein sequences are folded into a single record with the most common DNA and genes. Clone size and V and J calls follow TCRdb, not the original study. A total of 140,000 to 150,000 distinct CDR3 sequences appear in this sample, roughly a quarter of them only once. Around a quarter of the sample goes to the ten largest clones.

The CDR3 goes from the cysteine to the phenylalanine over 17 residues. Only the CDR3 part of the read is kept: 51 bases, read in frame from the first base. From a lookup of the germline V gene (reference sequence), CDR1 and CDR2 are LGHDT and YNNKEL. After removal of 4 bases from V and 5 bases from J, the junction retains 16 bases not matched to a gene. PBMCs were isolated by Ficoll-Paque density gradient centrifugation. This TCR was recovered from an adult woman who had mild COVID-19 (a few samples of this study predate the infection). The sample titles of this study are shuffled in the database, so cell type and time point are left out; the donor was told from shared clones. The chain is encoded by TRBV3-1 joined to TRBJ2-5, with 7 bases aligning to TRBD2. Sequenced material: PBMCs or a T cell subset sorted from them (not recorded which). This receptor has the CDR3 CASSPEVDRPGRETQYF. DNA sequence: TGTGCCAGCAGCCCGGAGGTCGACCGGCCCGGGAGGGAGACCCAGTACTTC.